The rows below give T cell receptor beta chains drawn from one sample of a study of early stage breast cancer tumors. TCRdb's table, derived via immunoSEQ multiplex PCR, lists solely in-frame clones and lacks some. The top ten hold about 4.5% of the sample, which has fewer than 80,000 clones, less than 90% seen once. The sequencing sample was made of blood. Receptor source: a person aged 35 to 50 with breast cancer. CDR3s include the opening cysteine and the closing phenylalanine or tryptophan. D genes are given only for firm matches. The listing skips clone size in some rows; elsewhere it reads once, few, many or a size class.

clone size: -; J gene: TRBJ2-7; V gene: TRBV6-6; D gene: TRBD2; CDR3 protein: CASRPSGGVYEQYF
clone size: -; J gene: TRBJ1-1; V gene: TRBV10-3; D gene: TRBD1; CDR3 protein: CAISEMRTGILSTEAFF
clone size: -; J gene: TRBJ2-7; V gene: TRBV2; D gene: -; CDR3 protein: CASSRDYEQYF
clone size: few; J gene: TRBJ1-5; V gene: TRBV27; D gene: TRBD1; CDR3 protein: CASSSDRGLNQPQHF
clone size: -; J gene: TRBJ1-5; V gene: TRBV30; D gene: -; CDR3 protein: CAWSLHSNQPQHF
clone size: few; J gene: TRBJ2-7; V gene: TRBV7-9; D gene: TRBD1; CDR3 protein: CASSFGTGAAEQYF
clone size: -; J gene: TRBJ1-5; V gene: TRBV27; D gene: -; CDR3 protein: CASRGGHNQPQHF
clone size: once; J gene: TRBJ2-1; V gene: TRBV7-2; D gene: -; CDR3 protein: CASSLGGSYNEQFF
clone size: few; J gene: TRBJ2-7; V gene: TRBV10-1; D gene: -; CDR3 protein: CASSEGPSYEQYF
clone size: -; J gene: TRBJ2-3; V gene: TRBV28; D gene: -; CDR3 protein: CASSFGAASASTDTQYF
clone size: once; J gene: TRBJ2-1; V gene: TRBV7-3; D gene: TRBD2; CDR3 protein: CASSAGLAAYNEQFF
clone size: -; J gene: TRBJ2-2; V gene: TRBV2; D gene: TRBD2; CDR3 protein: CASRLVLAGGTGELFF
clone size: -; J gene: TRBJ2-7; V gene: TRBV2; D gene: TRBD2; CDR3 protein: CASSEGGAYSSGRAAYEQYF
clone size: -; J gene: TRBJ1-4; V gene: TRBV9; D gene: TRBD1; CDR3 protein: CASSVRTGVNEKLFF
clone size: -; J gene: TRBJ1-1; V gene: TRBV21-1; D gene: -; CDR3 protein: CASSLNGAGGGTEAFF
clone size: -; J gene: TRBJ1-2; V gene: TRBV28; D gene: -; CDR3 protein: CASSSPGSGGYTF
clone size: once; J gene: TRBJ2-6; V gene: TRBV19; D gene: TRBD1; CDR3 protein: CASTGTAGANVLTF
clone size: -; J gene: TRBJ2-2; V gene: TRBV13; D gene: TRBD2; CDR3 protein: CASSRSRGRANTGELFF
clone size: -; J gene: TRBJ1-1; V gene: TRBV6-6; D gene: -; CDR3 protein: CASRSTVEAEAFF
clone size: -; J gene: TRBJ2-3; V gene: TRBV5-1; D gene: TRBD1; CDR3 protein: CASSWQPGQFTDTQYF
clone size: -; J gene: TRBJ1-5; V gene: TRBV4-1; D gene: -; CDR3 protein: CASSLGEEYQPQHF
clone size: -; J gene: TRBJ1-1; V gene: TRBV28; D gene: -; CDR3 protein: CASRPPDTLRNTEAFF
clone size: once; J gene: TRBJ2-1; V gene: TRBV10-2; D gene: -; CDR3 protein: CASRAYSYNEQFF
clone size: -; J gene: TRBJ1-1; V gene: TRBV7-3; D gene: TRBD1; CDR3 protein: CASSLRPSDRATEAFF
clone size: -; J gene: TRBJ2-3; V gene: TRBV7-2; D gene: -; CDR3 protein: CASSLGGSDTQYF
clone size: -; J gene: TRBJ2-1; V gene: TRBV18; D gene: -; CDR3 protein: CASSPRGAVGMDEQFF